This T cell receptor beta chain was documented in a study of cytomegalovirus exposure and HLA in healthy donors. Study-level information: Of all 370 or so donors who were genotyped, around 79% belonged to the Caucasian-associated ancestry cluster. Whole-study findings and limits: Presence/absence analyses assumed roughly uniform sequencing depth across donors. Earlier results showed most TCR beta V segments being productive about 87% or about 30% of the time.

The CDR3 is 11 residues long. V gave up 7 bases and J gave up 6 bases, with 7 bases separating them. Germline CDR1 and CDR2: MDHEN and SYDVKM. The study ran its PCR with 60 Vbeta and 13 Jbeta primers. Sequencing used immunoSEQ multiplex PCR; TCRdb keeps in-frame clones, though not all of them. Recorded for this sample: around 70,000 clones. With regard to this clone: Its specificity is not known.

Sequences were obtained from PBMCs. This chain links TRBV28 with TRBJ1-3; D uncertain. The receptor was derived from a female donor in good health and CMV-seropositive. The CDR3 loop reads CASIRENTIYF. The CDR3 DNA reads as TGTGCCAGCATCCGGGAAAACACCATATATTTT. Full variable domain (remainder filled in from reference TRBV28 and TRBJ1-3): DVKVTQSSRYLVKRTGEKVFLECVQDMDHENMFWYRQDPGLGLRLIYFSYDVKMKEKGDIPEGYSVSREKKERFSLILESASTNQTSMYLCASIRENTIYFGEGSWLTVV.